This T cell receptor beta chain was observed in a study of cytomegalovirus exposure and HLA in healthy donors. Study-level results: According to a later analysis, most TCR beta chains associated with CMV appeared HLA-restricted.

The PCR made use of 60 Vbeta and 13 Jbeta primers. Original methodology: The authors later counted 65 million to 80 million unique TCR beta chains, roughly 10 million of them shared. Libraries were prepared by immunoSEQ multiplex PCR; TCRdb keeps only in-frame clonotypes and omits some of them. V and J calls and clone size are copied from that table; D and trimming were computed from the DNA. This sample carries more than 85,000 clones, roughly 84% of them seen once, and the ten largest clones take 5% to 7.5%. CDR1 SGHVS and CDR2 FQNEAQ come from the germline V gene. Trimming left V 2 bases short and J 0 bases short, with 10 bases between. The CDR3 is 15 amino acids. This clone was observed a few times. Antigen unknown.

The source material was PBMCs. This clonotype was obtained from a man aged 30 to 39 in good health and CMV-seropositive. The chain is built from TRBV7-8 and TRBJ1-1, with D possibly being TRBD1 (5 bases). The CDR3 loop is CASSLFQGMNTEAFF. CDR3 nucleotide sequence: TGTGCCAGCAGCTTATTCCAGGGTATGAACACTGAAGCTTTCTTT.